These 19 T cell receptor beta chains were all obtained from the same sample, sequenced in a study of CD8 T cells in ankylosing spondylitis. Study-level results: A TCR beta motif made of about 8 highly homologous variants seemed typical of ankylosing spondylitis blood.

What these receptors recognize is not known. Using its own MiXCR run on the 5' RACE reads, TCRdb lists one record per CDR3 protein. The table shows under 550,000 distinct CDR3 sequences, with 25% to 30% occurring only once. The sequenced sample was blood, either unsorted or a sorted T cell fraction (not recorded which). Receptors originate from a male donor with ankylosing spondylitis.

The J gene is TRBJ2-1, the V gene TRBV12-3 or TRBV12-4; D is undetermined. The CDR3 totals 15 residues. V shed 1 base and J shed 1 base, with 8 bases lying between them. This CDR3 is CASSLGAPSYNEQFF. The CDR3 nucleotides read TGTGCCAGCAGTTTAGGAGCTCCTTCCTACAATGAGCAGTTCTTC.

J is TRBJ2-1 and V is TRBV20-1; TRBD2 aligns across 9 bases. Unmatched junction bases numbered 12, after V lost 5 bases and J lost 1 base. This CDR3 has 17 residues. Germline V gene lookup returns CDR1 DFQATT and CDR2 SNEGSKA (reference sequence). As DNA, the CDR3 is TGCAGTGCTCCGAGGGTAGCGGGAGTCAAGTCCTACAATGAGCAGTTCTTC. Translated: CSAPRVAGVKSYNEQFF.

A single count supports this clonotype. The rearrangement uses TRBV29-1 and TRBJ1-2; perhaps TRBD1 as D (5 bases). CDR1 is SQVTM, CDR2 ANQGSEA, per germline. Between the trimmed V and J ends, which lost 6 bases and 8 bases, there was a span of 16 bases. The CDR3 runs 12 residues. Here the CDR3 DNA reads TGCAGCGTCCCCAAAGGGGTCCAAGGCTACACCTTC. It codes for CSVPKGVQGYTF.

The chain combines TRBV3-1 with TRBJ1-1; D possibly corresponds to TRBD1 (5 bases). Germline CDR1 reads LGHDT; CDR2 reads YNNKEL (reference sequence). The CDR3 runs 16 residues. Trimming shortened V by 1 base and J by 0 bases, and 12 bases separated the two germline ends. The CDR3 reads CASSQGGRVMNTEAFF. In nucleotides, the CDR3 is TGTGCCAGCAGCCAAGGGGGACGGGTCATGAACACTGAAGCTTTCTTT.

The chain uses TRBV12-5 and TRBJ2-4, with D tentatively TRBD1 or TRBD2 (5 bases each). This CDR3 comprises 13 residues. The germline CDR1 and CDR2 sequences are LGHNT and FRNRAP. Trimming pared 5 bases from V and 6 bases from J, leaving 11 bases between. CDR3 in DNA: TGTGCTAGTGGTCTGGGGGTGCGAAACATTCAGTACTTC. This translates into CASGLGVRNIQYF. Looking up the rest from reference TRBV12-5 and TRBJ2-4 gives the full variable domain: DARVTQTPRHKVTEMGQEVTMRCQPILGHNTVFWYRQTMMQGLELLAYFRNRAPLDDSGMPKDRFSAEMPDATLATLKIQPSEPRDSAVYFCASGLGVRNIQYFGAGTRLSVL.

The chain combines TRBV5-1 with TRBJ2-1, with a weak D call TRBD1 (6 bases). The germline CDR1 and CDR2 sequences are SGHRS and YFSETQ. The CDR3 contains 13 residues. V lost 5 bases and J 7 bases, leaving 13 bases between the germline ends. CDR3 nucleotides: TGCGCCAGCAGGGCAGGGGAGAGGAATGAGCAGTTCTTC. The encoded protein is CASRAGERNEQFF.

This clonotype has more than one count but fewer than ten. V gene TRBV12-3 or TRBV12-4 combines with J gene TRBJ2-5, with D possibly called TRBD1 or TRBD2 (5 bases each). This CDR3 is built from 16 residues. Trimming pared 8 bases from V and 10 bases from J, leaving 29 bases between. Here the CDR3 DNA reads TGTGCCAGCCACCCTGGGGGAACAGGCCGAATTTCGGGCCAGTACTTC. It specifies CASHPGGTGRISGQYF.

This clonotype has more than one count but fewer than ten. This chain joins TRBV5-5 and TRBJ1-3, with 8 bases matching TRBD1. From germline, CDR1 is SGHKS and CDR2 YYEKEE (reference sequence). The CDR3 contains 15 residues. After removal of 3 bases from V and 2 bases from J, the junction contained 4 bases not matched to a gene. In DNA, the CDR3 is TGTGCCAGCAGCTACGACAGGGGCCCTGGAAACACCATATATTTT. It yields the protein CASSYDRGPGNTIYF.

The table lists this clonotype with a few counts. This sequence joins TRBV3-1 and TRBJ2-2, with D unresolved. Germline V gene data show CDR1 as LGHDT and CDR2 as YNNKEL (reference sequence). Trimming cost V 4 bases and J 8 bases, with 17 bases left between them. The CDR3 sequence is 15 residues long. The CDR3 loop is CASSLDRAYMGELFF. CDR3 in DNA: TGTGCCAGCAGCCTGGACCGGGCCTACATGGGGGAGCTGTTTTTT.

This clonotype was counted a few times. The chain has TRBV9 and TRBJ2-7; TRBD2 is a possible D gene (6 bases). Germline V lookup: CDR1 SGDLS, CDR2 YYNGEE. Trimming left V 3 bases short and J 4 bases short, with 8 bases between. CDR3 size: 12 residues. For the CDR3, the DNA is TGTGCCAGCAGCGGCGGGACGTACGAGCAGTACGTC. It is translated as CASSGGTYEQYV.

The chain combines TRBV5-5 with TRBJ1-1, with D uncertain. V was clipped by 1 base and J by 4 bases, with 11 bases between them. Germline assignment: CDR1 SGHKS and CDR2 YYEKEE (reference sequence). The CDR3 has 14 residues. This chain's CDR3 is CASSLRGLVTEAFF. CDR3 coding DNA: TGTGCCAGCAGCTTGAGAGGGTTGGTCACTGAAGCTTTCTTT.

In nucleotides, the CDR3 is TGTGCCAGCAGCCAAGAGTTAGGACAGCGAGAAAAACTGTTTTTT. Protein sequence: CASSQELGQREKLFF. The genes are TRBV3-1 and TRBJ1-4, with D perhaps TRBD1 (6 bases). The germline gives CDR1 LGHDT, CDR2 YNNKEL (reference sequence). The CDR3 totals 15 residues. Trimming cost V 0 bases and J 8 bases, with 13 bases left between them.

This clonotype has more than one count but fewer than ten. This chain links TRBV5-6 with TRBJ2-1; 8 bases agree with TRBD2. This CDR3 is built from 15 residues. V gave up 4 bases and J gave up 3 bases; unmatched junction bases: 6. Germline values: CDR1 SGHDT, CDR2 YYEEEE. The CDR3 spells CASSLDAGGYNEQFF. For the CDR3, the DNA is TGTGCCAGCAGCCTCGACGCGGGGGGCTACAATGAGCAGTTCTTC. Together with reference TRBV5-6 and TRBJ2-1, the CDR3 gives the full variable domain: DAGVTQSPTHLIKTRGQQVTLRCSPKSGHDTVSWYQQALGQGPQFIFQYYEEEERQRGNFPDRFSGHQFPNYSSELNVNALLLGDSALYLCASSLDAGGYNEQFFGPGTRLTVL.

This sequence joins TRBV30 and TRBJ2-1; D is undetermined. V lost 3 bases, J lost 7 bases, and 13 bases lay in between. Per germline, CDR1 GTSNPN and CDR2 SVGIG (reference sequence). The CDR3 totals 13 residues. This CDR3 reads CAWSSRIWNEQFF. The DNA of the CDR3 is TGTGCCTGGAGCTCGAGGATATGGAATGAGCAGTTCTTC.

Turning to this clonotype: This sequence may be a read error, since a much larger clone differs from it by one base. The gene calls are TRBV2 and TRBJ2-1; TRBD2 agrees at 11 bases. Trimming took 8 bases from V and 5 from J; bases not matched to a gene: 8. CDR1 is SNHLY and CDR2 is FYNNEI in the germline V gene. CDR3 length equals 15 residues. Here the CDR3 reads CASRVASGRHNEQFF. Written as DNA, the CDR3 is TGTGCCAGCCGTGTGGCTAGCGGGAGGCACAATGAGCAGTTCTTC.

This clonotype was picked up one time. The chain links TRBV30 to TRBJ2-7; unclear D gene. V lost 0 bases and J 2 bases, leaving 8 bases between the germline ends. The germline gives CDR1 GTSNPN, CDR2 SVGIG (reference sequence). The CDR3 totals 13 residues. The CDR3 sequence is CAWSVSVPYEQYF. The DNA for the CDR3 is TGTGCCTGGAGTGTGTCGGTGCCCTACGAGCAGTACTTC. The full variable domain, completed using reference TRBV30 and TRBJ2-7, is SQTIHQWPATLVQPVGSPLSLECTVEGTSNPNLYWYRQAAGRGLQLLFYSVGIGQISSEVPQNLSASRPQDRQFILSSKKLLLSDSGFYLCAWSVSVPYEQYFGPGTRLTVT.

The chain combines TRBV10-2 with TRBJ1-4; D is unclear. V dropped 6 bases and J dropped 4 bases, with 9 bases sitting between them. This CDR3 has 13 amino acids. Germline values: CDR1 WSHSY, CDR2 SAAADI. The CDR3 coding sequence is TGCGCCAGCAGACGGAGTAATAATGAAAAACTGTTTTTT. Protein: CASRRSNNEKLFF.

This clonotype has more than one count but fewer than ten. The rearrangement uses TRBV11-2 and TRBJ2-5; no reliable D call. Trimming cost V 5 bases and J 5 bases, with 12 bases left between them. The CDR3 has 13 amino acids. Germline CDR1 is SGHAT and CDR2 is FQNNGV. Here the CDR3 DNA reads TGTGCCAGCAGCCCATCCCGGGTCGAGACCCAGTACTTC. It codes for CASSPSRVETQYF.

This chain uses TRBV7-2 with TRBJ2-7; the D is unclear. Trimming stripped 7 bases from V and 0 bases from J, with 13 bases between. CDR1 SGHTA and CDR2 FQGNSA come from the germline V gene. The CDR3 is 14 amino acids. In DNA, the CDR3 is TGTGCCAGCACCAAAGGGCAGAACTCCTACGAGCAGTACTTC. This encodes CASTKGQNSYEQYF.